The clone carrying this TCR beta chain was seen many times. Its antigen is unidentified. Amplification of TRBV12-4/TRBJ1-2 clonotypes used adaptor-ligated barcode primers. TCRdb analysed the multiplex PCR reads with MiXCR anew, one entry per CDR3 protein. The sample records some 960 distinct CDR3 sequences, 6% being singletons. Trimming left V 6 bases short and J 1 base short, with 12 bases between. This CDR3 spans 14 amino acids. Study-level findings and limits: Tumor Treg TCRs overlapped most with tumor naive CD4+ cells.

The chain employs TRBV12-3 or TRBV12-4 and TRBJ1-2; D not certain. The sequence was obtained from a female donor with breast cancer. What was sequenced was naive CD4+ T cells sorted from blood. Specified subset: naive CD4+ T cells, CD4+CD45RA+CD25-. Here the CDR3 reads CASSAQLSNYGYTF. CDR3 coding DNA: TGTGCCAGCAGCGCCCAACTGAGTAACTATGGCTACACCTTC.